Following are 3 T cell receptor beta chains from one sample sequenced in a study of untreated major depressive disorder. Points from the study as a whole: Compared with controls, depressed patients showed more TRBV05-01 (Vbeta 5.1) usage in CD4+ T cells.

Their specific antigens are unknown. The method was immunoSEQ multiplex PCR; TCRdb's version includes in-frame clones alone and lacks a portion of them. The repertoire consists of more than 10,000 clones, with about nine tenths occurring once and the leading ten covering 1.5% to 2%. Sample: CD4+ T cells from PBMCs. The receptors were gathered from a woman in her twenties or thirties with major depressive disorder.

The chain uses TRBV5-6 and TRBJ2-7; TRBD2 matches 9 bases. Looked up from germline, CDR1 is SGHDT and CDR2 is YYEEEE. Trimming took 2 bases from V and 1 from J; bases not matched to a gene: 7. The CDR3 runs 16 residues. The CDR3 loop is CASSLTFSGSSYEQYF. In nucleotides, the CDR3 is TGTGCCAGCAGCTTAACCTTTAGCGGGAGTTCCTACGAGCAGTACTTC.

The J gene is TRBJ2-3, the V gene TRBV5-4, with a weak D call TRBD1 (7 bases). CDR1 SGHNT and CDR2 YYREEE come from the germline V gene (reference sequence). This CDR3 has 15 residues. The V and J ends lost 4 bases and 2 bases respectively, with 14 bases between them. The CDR3 bases are TGTGCCAGCAGCCCGGCGGGACAGAACACAGATACGCAGTATTTT. Amino acids: CASSPAGQNTDTQYF. Together with reference TRBV5-4 and TRBJ2-3, the CDR3 gives the full variable domain: ETGVTQSPTHLIKTRGQQVTLRCSSQSGHNTVSWYQQALGQGPQFIFQYYREEENGRGNFPPRFSGLQFPNYSSELNVNALELDDSALYLCASSPAGQNTDTQYFGPGTRLTVL.

The J gene is TRBJ1-5, the V gene TRBV5-1; D might be TRBD1 (6 bases). The ends were cut back, 4 bases at V and 0 bases at J, with 11 bases in the middle. The CDR3 sequence is 15 residues long. From germline, CDR1 is SGHRS and CDR2 YFSETQ. The CDR3 DNA reads as TGCGCCAGCAGCCCGAAGGGGGGTAGCAATCAGCCCCAGCATTTT. Protein: CASSPKGGSNQPQHF.